This is a list of T cell receptor beta chains from one sample in a study of blood T cell repertoires in COVID-19. Assay: immunoSEQ multiplex PCR; the TCRdb copy retains only in-frame clones and omits some. The sample yields fewer than 120,000 clones, approximately 90% seen once. Sequencing was carried out using peripheral blood. Source of these receptors: a woman in her 50s with acute or convalescent COVID-19. CDR3s include the opening cysteine and the closing phenylalanine or tryptophan. A D gene is named only where the DNA matches it firmly. Clone sizes are given selectively: once, few, many, or a class where the clone is expanded.

V	J	size	D	CDR3	DNA
TRBV10-3	TRBJ1-5	few	NA	CAISEGSGQPQHF	TGTGCCATCAGTGAGGGTTCGGGGCAGCCCCAGCATTTT
TRBV4-2	TRBJ2-1	NA	NA	CASSQEVSTFYNEQFF	TGTGCCAGCAGCCAAGAGGTATCAACTTTTTACAATGAGCAGTTCTTC
TRBV19	TRBJ2-5	NA	NA	CASSETGKETQYF	TGTGCCAGTAGCGAAACAGGGAAGGAGACCCAGTACTTC
TRBV15	TRBJ2-7	NA	TRBD1	CATSRDLGTGSSYEQYF	TGTGCCACCAGCAGAGATCTCGGGACAGGGTCGTCCTACGAGCAGTACTTC
TRBV27	TRBJ1-1	NA	TRBD1	CASSRGMTGVMNTEAFF	TGTGCCAGCAGTCGAGGCATGACAGGGGTCATGAACACTGAAGCTTTCTTT
TRBV19	TRBJ2-4	NA	TRBD1	CASSIGGQGAKNIQYF	TGTGCCAGTAGTATAGGGGGACAGGGGGCTAAAAACATTCAGTACTTC
TRBV5-6	TRBJ2-7	few	TRBD2	CASSFPGGVSYEQYF	TGTGCCAGCAGCTTCCCGGGGGGGGTGAGCTACGAGCAGTACTTC
TRBV2	TRBJ2-7	few	TRBD2	CASTPVPPGRGGYEQYF	TGTGCCAGCACCCCCGTTCCTCCCGGGAGGGGGGGGTACGAGCAGTACTTC
TRBV11-2	TRBJ2-2	NA	NA	CASSPLAANTGELFF	TGTGCCAGCAGCCCACTAGCAGCAAACACCGGGGAGCTGTTTTTT
TRBV28	TRBJ2-1	once	TRBD2	CASRSRSPELAGDKNNEQFF	TGTGCCAGCAGGTCTCGGTCGCCCGAACTAGCGGGGGATAAAAACAATGAGCAGTTCTTC
TRBV7-2	TRBJ2-7	NA	NA	CASSLEAGYEQYF	TGTGCCAGCAGCTTAGAAGCGGGCTACGAGCAGTACTTC
TRBV5-4	TRBJ2-1	NA	TRBD1	CASSPTGGIGLEQFF	TGTGCCAGCAGCCCGACAGGGGGGATTGGACTTGAGCAGTTCTTC
TRBV18	TRBJ2-1	NA	TRBD1	CASSPITTGPLDEQFF	TGTGCCAGCTCACCAATAACGACAGGGCCTTTAGATGAGCAGTTCTTC
TRBV5-1	TRBJ1-3	NA	NA	CASRDRRSGNTIYF	TGCGCCAGTAGAGACAGACGCTCTGGAAACACCATATATTTT
TRBV4-1	TRBJ2-7	NA	NA	CASSLLGPAREDEQYF	TGCGCCAGCAGCCTCTTAGGACCGGCCAGGGAGGACGAGCAGTACTTC
TRBV7-9	TRBJ1-2	NA	NA	CASSLANDRLYGYTF	TGTGCCAGCAGCTTAGCTAACGACAGACTCTATGGCTACACCTTC
TRBV20-1	TRBJ1-1	many	NA	CSARGEAEAFF	TGCAGTGCTAGAGGCGAAGCTGAAGCTTTCTTT
TRBV5-1	TRBJ2-5	NA	TRBD2	CASSLARTSGSGYQETQYF	TGCGCCAGCAGCTTGGCCAGGACTAGCGGGAGTGGGTACCAAGAGACCCAGTACTTC
TRBV5-6	TRBJ1-6	once	NA	CASSVYRVSYNSPLHF	TGTGCCAGCAGCGTCTACAGGGTGTCCTATAATTCACCCCTCCACTTT
TRBV27	TRBJ1-6	once	NA	CASSSFGSGVSYNSPLHF	TGTGCCAGCAGTTCCTTCGGATCCGGGGTCTCCTATAATTCACCCCTCCACTTT
TRBV28	TRBJ1-2	NA	NA	CASSLGARSYGYTF	TGTGCCAGCAGTTTAGGAGCGAGGAGCTATGGCTACACCTTC
TRBV4-2	TRBJ2-3	NA	NA	CASSQAATGASTDTQYF	TGTGCCAGCAGCCAAGCTGCAACAGGTGCTAGCACAGATACGCAGTATTTT
TRBV7-2	TRBJ2-2	once	NA	CASTPGGAWAGELFF	TGTGCCAGCACCCCTGGCGGCGCATGGGCCGGGGAGCTGTTTTTT
TRBV2	TRBJ1-1	once	NA	CAAVSGAYTEAFF	TGTGCCGCTGTAAGTGGGGCATACACTGAAGCTTTCTTT
TRBV5-8	TRBJ2-3	once	TRBD1	CASSSGTGPTDTQYF	TGTGCCAGCAGCTCCGGGACAGGCCCTACAGATACGCAGTATTTT
TRBV12-3/TRBV12-4	TRBJ1-2	NA	NA	CASSSRSNYGYTF	TGTGCCAGCAGCTCTCGGTCTAACTATGGCTACACCTTC
TRBV4-2	TRBJ2-5	NA	TRBD2	CASSQGRVSGRLGQETQYF	TGTGCCAGCAGCCAAGGTCGAGTTAGCGGGAGGCTGGGTCAAGAGACCCAGTACTTC
TRBV4-1	TRBJ2-3	NA	TRBD1	CASSQVPGTATDTQYF	TGCGCCAGCAGCCAAGTCCCCGGGACAGCCACAGATACGCAGTATTTT
TRBV6-5	TRBJ1-3	NA	NA	CASRDEGLTGNTIYF	TGTGCCAGCAGGGACGAGGGATTAACTGGAAACACCATATATTTT
TRBV7-2	TRBJ2-1	NA	TRBD1	CASSISSQGTEQFF	TGTGCCAGCAGCATCTCATCACAGGGGACAGAGCAGTTCTTC
TRBV27	TRBJ1-6	NA	TRBD1	CASSLNSQWTGGNSPLHF	TGTGCCAGCAGTTTAAATTCGCAGTGGACAGGGGGCAATTCACCCCTCCACTTT
TRBV24-1	TRBJ2-3	NA	NA	CATSDWGGVGEEEDTQYF	TGTGCCACCAGTGATTGGGGTGGTGTGGGAGAGGAGGAAGATACGCAGTATTTT
TRBV7-2	TRBJ2-7	NA	NA	CASTSGAAQYF	TGTGCCAGCACGTCGGGTGCCGCGCAGTACTTC
TRBV18	TRBJ2-3	NA	NA	CASSPDRDTQYF	TGTGCCAGCTCACCAGACAGAGATACGCAGTATTTT
TRBV24-1	TRBJ2-1	NA	TRBD2	CATSDQTSEDNEQFF	TGTGCCACCAGTGACCAGACTAGCGAGGACAATGAGCAGTTCTTC
TRBV5-5	TRBJ1-2	NA	NA	CASSLDRAGGYTF	TGTGCCAGCAGCTTGGACAGGGCCGGAGGCTACACCTTC
TRBV5-4	TRBJ2-5	NA	TRBD1	CASSLTGGEGGETQYF	TGTGCCAGCAGTTTAACAGGGGGCGAGGGGGGAGAGACCCAGTACTTC
TRBV7-2	TRBJ2-7	NA	TRBD2	CASSGGTSGDYEQYF	TGTGCCAGCAGCGGAGGGACTAGCGGGGACTACGAGCAGTACTTC
TRBV20-1	TRBJ1-4	NA	NA	CSARDLEKLFF	TGCAGTGCTAGAGATCTGGAAAAACTGTTTTTT
TRBV10-3	TRBJ1-5	NA	NA	CAIRKGGAESNQPQHF	TGTGCCATCAGAAAGGGGGGGGCGGAGAGCAATCAGCCCCAGCATTTT
TRBV7-9	TRBJ2-1	NA	TRBD1	CASSFPGTGRDNEQFF	TGTGCCAGCAGCTTCCCCGGGACAGGGAGGGACAATGAGCAGTTCTTC
TRBV4-1	TRBJ2-5	NA	NA	CATGHGETQYF	TGCGCCACCGGACATGGCGAGACCCAGTACTTC
TRBV18	TRBJ2-1	NA	NA	CASSSSEGVYNEQFF	TGTGCCAGCTCATCCAGCGAGGGGGTTTACAATGAGCAGTTCTTC